The next 28 T cell receptor beta chains were all read from a single sample in a study of blood T cells in healthy people across ages. The use of a sample-barcoded 5' primer and a J-beta primer mix characterized a second PCR of 7 to 11 cycles. TCRdb recomputed calls from the 5' RACE reads with MiXCR, one row per CDR3 protein. The table shows 1.4 million or so distinct CDR3 sequences, with approximately 43% occurring only once. The sequencing input was blood. Every receptor here comes from a woman in her late teens or twenties in good health.

This chain connects TRBV21-1 to TRBJ1-2; no check of the table's D call, TRBD1, against the DNA was made. TRBV21-1 is designated a pseudogene. The CDR3 loop spans 15 amino acids. In DNA, the CDR3 is TGTGCCAGCAGCAAAGAAGGACAGGGGAACTATGGCTACACCTTC. Its translation is CASSKEGQGNYGYTF.

This chain joins TRBV6-2 or TRBV6-3 and TRBJ2-7; D is perhaps TRBD2 (6 bases). The CDR3 extends over 15 amino acids. Trimming removed 1 base at V and 7 bases at J, with 17 bases between. Germline-derived CDR1 and CDR2 are MNHEY and SVGEGT. The CDR3 DNA follows: TGTGCCAGCAGTTACTGGAGGGGACGCGTTTCGGAGCAGTACTTC. Protein: CASSYWRGRVSEQYF.

This clonotype has a single count. The chain uses TRBV7-2 and TRBJ1-1, with D possibly matching TRBD1 (5 bases). V lost 5 bases and J 4 bases, leaving 14 bases between the germline ends. From germline, CDR1 is SGHTA and CDR2 FQGNSA. The CDR3 is 14 residues long. CDR3 loop: CASSQDHRFTEAFF. The CDR3, as DNA: TGTGCCAGCAGCCAAGATCACAGGTTCACTGAAGCTTTCTTT.

Worth noting for this clonotype: The junction and the germline gene differ at one end; a read error may be behind it. The rearrangement uses TRBV7-9 and TRBJ2-7, with a tentative D call TRBD2 (6 bases). This CDR3 has 15 amino acids. In germline, CDR1 is SEHNR, CDR2 FQNEAQ (reference sequence). Written as DNA, the CDR3 is TGTGCCAGTAGCTCCCCTGCTAGCGAGACCTACGAGCAGTACTTC. It specifies CASSSPASETYEQYF.

This sequence joins TRBV30 and TRBJ2-7; 7 nucleotides line up with TRBD2. The CDR3 consists of 12 residues. J gave up 4 bases and V 6 bases, and 6 bases lay outside the gene matches. Germline assignment: CDR1 GTSNPN and CDR2 SVGIG (reference sequence). In DNA, the CDR3 is TGTGCCTGCACTTTCGGGGGGTACGAGCAGTACTTC. Encoded protein: CACTFGGYEQYF.

V and J are TRBV4-3 and TRBJ2-1; 11 bases fit TRBD1. The germline gives CDR1 LGHNA, CDR2 YSLEER. V shed 4 bases and J 5 bases; nucleotides not matched to a gene: 4. This CDR3 has 15 residues. The CDR3 sequence is CASSPDRGLNNEQFF. In DNA form, the CDR3 reads TGCGCCAGCAGCCCGGACAGGGGGCTCAACAATGAGCAGTTCTTC.

In its sample, this clonotype was seen a few times. The chain has TRBV20-1 and TRBJ2-1; D gene ambiguous. Looked up from germline, CDR1 is DFQATT and CDR2 is SNEGSKA (reference sequence). There are 14 residues in the CDR3. The germline V and J ends were trimmed by 4 bases and 3 bases, with 13 bases remaining between them. CDR3 nucleotide sequence: TGCAGTGCTAACTACAGAAGCCTCTACAATGAGCAGTTCTTC. This sequence encodes CSANYRSLYNEQFF.

This sequence joins TRBV4-2 and TRBJ2-1, with TRBD2 matching over 14 bases. This CDR3 is 17 amino acids long. Unmatched junction bases numbered 5, after V lost 3 bases and J lost 4 bases. Germline V CDR1 and CDR2: LGHNA, YNFKEQ. For the CDR3, the DNA is TGTGCCAGCAGCCAGGGGACTAGCGGGAGCCCATACAATGAGCAGTTCTTC. This translates into CASSQGTSGSPYNEQFF.

This clonotype was seen a few times. The chain is built from TRBV4-2 and TRBJ2-1; a possible D gene is TRBD1 (6 bases). The germline V and J ends were trimmed by 2 bases and 8 bases, with 13 bases remaining between them. CDR1 is LGHNA and CDR2 is YNFKEQ in the germline V gene. CDR3 length: 14 residues. The CDR3 region is CASSQPYRVHEQFF. The DNA for the CDR3 is TGTGCCAGCAGCCAACCTTACAGGGTCCATGAGCAGTTCTTC.

This chain uses TRBV6-6 with TRBJ2-3; D tentatively fits TRBD1 or TRBD2 (5 bases each). Looked up from germline, CDR1 is MNHNY and CDR2 is SVGAGI (reference sequence). Trimming took off 4 bases at V and 3 bases at J, with 17 bases between the two ends. This CDR3 region has 16 residues. CDR3 sequence reads: CASSSPGNQGTDTQYF. The CDR3 bases are TGTGCCAGCAGTTCGCCGGGGAATCAGGGTACAGATACGCAGTATTTT.

V is TRBV5-6 and J is TRBJ1-5; D not resolved. This CDR3 contains 16 residues. V lost 0 bases to trimming and J lost 2 bases, with 12 bases between them. Germline V gene lookup returns CDR1 SGHDT and CDR2 YYEEEE. CDR3 nucleotide sequence: TGTGCCAGCAGCTTGGGAAGCATTTCGGGCAATCAGCCCCAGCATTTT. It translates to CASSLGSISGNQPQHF.

This sequence joins TRBV6-5 and TRBJ2-1; perhaps TRBD1 as D (5 bases). Germline V lookup: CDR1 MNHEY, CDR2 SVGAGI. The germline V and J ends were trimmed by 4 bases and 6 bases, with 13 bases remaining between them. The CDR3 has 14 residues. The CDR3 loop reads CASSSDSWGNEQFF. The DNA of the CDR3 is TGTGCCAGCAGTTCCGACAGCTGGGGCAATGAGCAGTTCTTC.

This clonotype was seen more than once but under ten times. The chain has TRBV3-1 and TRBJ2-5, with 10 bases identical to TRBD1. The junction had 10 bases not matched to a gene; V was cut back by 4 bases and J by 5 bases. Germline lookup yields CDR1 LGHDT and CDR2 YNNKEL (reference sequence). The CDR3 is 16 residues long. DNA for the CDR3: TGTGCCAGCAGCCTACCGGGACAGGGGTTGGGGGAGACCCAGTACTTC. This sequence encodes CASSLPGQGLGETQYF.

This clonotype was found many times. V usage is TRBV4-2 and J usage is TRBJ2-3; 11 nucleotides align to TRBD2. V shed 6 bases, J shed 0 bases, and the junction held 5 bases outside the gene matches. CDR1 is LGHNA and CDR2 is YNFKEQ in the germline V gene. The length of the CDR3 is 16 residues. The CDR3 DNA reads as TGTGCCAGCAGTTTCCGACTAGCGGGGAGCACAGATACGCAGTATTTT. Translating gives CASSFRLAGSTDTQYF.

The genes are TRBV5-1 and TRBJ2-7; no clear D. The ends were cut back, 0 bases at V and 2 bases at J, with 15 bases in the middle. The CDR3 runs 16 residues. Germline loops: CDR1 SGHRS, CDR2 YFSETQ. In DNA form, the CDR3 reads TGCGCCAGCAGCTTGGATGCCCGAGTAAGAACCTACGAGCAGTACTTC. Its translation: CASSLDARVRTYEQYF.

V gene TRBV4-1 combines with J gene TRBJ2-5; possibly TRBD1 for D (6 bases). The CDR3 length is 13 residues. V was trimmed by 3 bases and J by 11 bases, leaving 16 bases between them. Germline CDR1 MGHRA, CDR2 YSYEKL. DNA of the CDR3: TGCGCCAGCAGCCAGGACAGTTCGAATGAGCAGTACTTC. Its protein product is CASSQDSSNEQYF.

Turning to this clonotype: This sequence may be a read error, since a much larger clone differs from it by one base. The chain is built from TRBV10-3 and TRBJ2-5, with D maybe TRBD2 (7 bases). The V and J ends lost 6 bases and 11 bases respectively, with 25 bases between them. CDR3 size: 15 residues. Germline V gene lookup returns CDR1 ENHRY and CDR2 SYGVKD. CDR3 sequence: CAIRKRGAPYNEQYF. CDR3 nucleotides: TGTGCCATCAGGAAACGGGGGGCCCCTTACAATGAGCAGTACTTC.

This clonotype was seen a few times. The genes are TRBV9 and TRBJ2-5, with TRBD1 identical over 7 bases. The CDR3 has 17 amino acids. Looked up from germline, CDR1 is SGDLS and CDR2 is YYNGEE. The trim removed 4 bases at V and 0 bases at J, leaving 12 bases unmatched. CDR3 sequence reads: CASSLRSTGQNQETQYF. The DNA of the CDR3 is TGTGCCAGCAGCCTTCGATCGACAGGGCAGAACCAAGAGACCCAGTACTTC.

Concerning this clonotype itself: At one boundary the junction diverges from the germline segment, which might be a read error. The chain combines TRBV5-5 with TRBJ2-3; D is unresolved. Germline V lookup: CDR1 SGHKS, CDR2 YYEKEE (reference sequence). The CDR3 is made up of 12 amino acids. This CDR3 reads CASSFHTDTRYF. In DNA, the CDR3 is TGTGCCAGCAGCTTTCACACAGATACGCGGTATTTT.

This chain links TRBV6-5 with TRBJ1-2, with 7 bases aligning to TRBD1. The CDR3 is made up of 15 amino acids. V shed 5 bases, J shed 4 bases, and the junction held 10 bases outside the gene matches. The germline V gene has CDR1 MNHEY and CDR2 SVGAGI. CDR3 protein: CASSDGTTGPYGYTF. The CDR3 DNA reads TGTGCCAGCAGTGACGGCACGACAGGGCCCTATGGCTACACCTTC.

The chain has TRBV5-5 and TRBJ1-4; 8 nucleotides align to TRBD1. Germline lookup yields CDR1 SGHKS and CDR2 YYEKEE (reference sequence). V dropped 6 bases and J dropped 8; count of bases not matched to a gene: 9. The CDR3 covers 14 residues. CDR3 region: CASIPDRVDEKLFF. DNA of the CDR3: TGTGCCAGCATCCCGGACAGGGTTGACGAAAAACTGTTTTTT.

The CDR3 DNA follows: TGCAGCGTTGAAGAGGGAGCGTTACCCGACAATGAGCAGTTCTTC. Protein product: CSVEEGALPDNEQFF. The chain employs TRBV29-1 and TRBJ2-1; D may be TRBD2 (5 bases). Germline V CDR1 and CDR2: SQVTM, ANQGSEA. The CDR3 sequence is 15 residues long. V shed 0 bases and J shed 5 bases, with 14 bases lying between them.

The chain carries TRBV4-1 and TRBJ1-2; TRBD1 might be the D (5 bases). With 4 bases removed from V and 8 bases from J, the gap between germline ends came to 17 bases. Germline assignment: CDR1 MGHRA and CDR2 YSYEKL. CDR3 length: 14 residues. The CDR3: CASSPKSWGGGYTF. DNA of the CDR3: TGCGCCAGCAGCCCGAAGAGCTGGGGCGGAGGCTACACCTTC.

The rearrangement uses TRBV27 and TRBJ2-1, with D tentatively TRBD1 or TRBD2 (5 bases each). The V and J ends lost 3 bases and 6 bases respectively, with 30 bases between them. Germline-derived CDR1 and CDR2 are MNHEY and SMNVEV (reference sequence). This CDR3 is built from 20 residues. The DNA of the CDR3 is TGTGCCAGCAGTTTCATAGCCGGGGCGGGTCCCACCTTATCTTGCAATGAGCAGTTCTTC. Translation: CASSFIAGAGPTLSCNEQFF.

This clonotype has more than one count but fewer than ten. The chain employs TRBV25-1 and TRBJ1-6; D is perhaps TRBD1 (6 bases). The CDR3 covers 16 residues. The germline V and J ends were trimmed by 2 bases and 10 bases, with 18 bases remaining between them. The germline gives CDR1 MGHDK, CDR2 SYGVNS. The CDR3 nucleotides read TGTGCCAGCAGTGAAACCTATACAGGGCCGGGATCACCCCTCCACTTT. Amino acids: CASSETYTGPGSPLHF.

This clonotype was counted only a few times. The chain combines TRBV6-5 with TRBJ1-2; D remains unclear. The CDR3 is 13 residues long. Deletions cut 2 bases from V and 4 bases from J, with 8 bases between. The germline CDR1 and CDR2 sequences are MNHEY and SVGAGI. The CDR3 nucleotides are TGTGCCAGCAGTTACGGGAAGGTCTATGGCTACACCTTC. This encodes CASSYGKVYGYTF.

This clonotype was recorded a few times. The chain has TRBV20-1 and TRBJ2-3; D unclear. Trimming removed 0 bases at V and 0 bases at J, with 10 bases between. Germline CDR1 and CDR2: DFQATT and SNEGSKA (reference sequence). The CDR3 consists of 15 residues. This CDR3 reads CSARDRVLSTDTQYF. Here the CDR3 DNA reads TGCAGTGCTAGAGATCGGGTCCTTAGCACAGATACGCAGTATTTT.

The rearrangement uses TRBV6-2 or TRBV6-3 and TRBJ2-7; 8 nucleotides agree with TRBD1. The germline CDR1 and CDR2 sequences are MNHEY and SVGEGT. V was clipped by 0 bases and J by 0 bases; unmatched bases: 7. This CDR3 spans 17 amino acids. CDR3 bases: TGTGCCAGCAGTTACTCAGTCGGACAGGGTCACTCCTACGAGCAGTACTTC. Its protein is CASSYSVGQGHSYEQYF.